What follows describes a single T cell receptor beta chain. The antigen it binds to is not known. No per-base quality is available; no much larger clone lies one base away. The sample is drawn from a study of response to subunit inactivated influenza vaccine (dated 2018 in TCRdb). The study in broad terms: The study used deep quantitative T cell receptor repertoire profiling to track responses to a trivalent subunit inactivated influenza vaccine. The paper as a whole reports these results and caveats: The authors suggested that each seasonal influenza vaccination may recruit only a limited number of new T cells.

Its CDR3 holds 13 amino acids, cysteine through phenylalanine. Of the read, only the CDR3 DNA is kept; its 39 bases are in frame from base 1. Looking up the germline V gene yields CDR1 SGHRS and CDR2 YFSETQ. From V the trimming removes 4 bases and from J it removes 5 bases, while the gene matches leave 5 bases of the junction unaccounted for. Receptor amplification or capture employed RT-PCR. The instrument given in TCRdb is Illumina HiSeq 2500. The public reads were quality trimmed at Q25 with fastp and then assembled into clones with MiXCR by TCRdb, keeping productive beta chains. CDR3 protein duplicates are merged, each entry listing the most common genes and DNA. For this sample there are 560,000 or so distinct CDR3 sequences; about 8% appear just once. Over 10% of the sample lies in the top ten.

The sequencing used PBMCs from blood, collected roughly 24 months after vaccination. This TCR came from a man between 45 and 75 years old who received an inactivated influenza vaccine. Donor details come from another sample of the same person, matched by shared clones. The rearranged segments are TRBV5-1 and TRBJ1-2; TRBD1 agrees with 7 junctional bases. The CDR3 protein sequence reads: CASSPPTGYGYTF. The DNA is as follows: TGCGCCAGCAGCCCCCCGACAGGGTATGGCTACACCTTC.